These 30 T cell receptor beta chains were all obtained from the same sample, sequenced in a study of blood T cells in healthy people across ages. Through a sample-barcoded 5' primer and a J-beta primer mix, a second PCR was run for roughly 7 to 11 cycles. TCRdb recomputed calls from the 5' RACE reads with MiXCR, one row per CDR3 protein. The sample records about 640,000 distinct CDR3 sequences, around three fifths being singletons. The sequenced material came from blood. All receptors derive from a man in his 60s in good health.

The sample holds one count of this clonotype. The chain carries TRBV4-1 and TRBJ1-6, with D uncertain. Germline V gives CDR1 MGHRA, CDR2 YSYEKL. V was clipped by 1 base and J by 6 bases, with 10 bases between them. The CDR3 extends over 15 amino acids. DNA of the CDR3: TGCGCCAGCAGCCAAGCTTGGAATTCTAATTCACCCCTCCACTTT. Protein sequence: CASSQAWNSNSPLHF.

About this clonotype: An end of the junction differs from the germline gene, which may be a read error. The rearrangement joins TRBV7-4 to TRBJ1-4, with D unresolved. The CDR3 is made up of 15 amino acids. Germline assignment: CDR1 SGHVT and CDR2 SQSDAQ. The CDR3 spells CVSSQATPTNEKLFF. In nucleotides, the CDR3 is TGTGTCAGCAGCCAGGCGACACCAACTAATGAAAAACTGTTTTTT.

The chain employs TRBV29-1 and TRBJ2-7, with 12 nucleotides matching TRBD1. The V gene's germline CDR1 is SQVTM and CDR2 ANQGSEA. Losses at the gene ends were 4 bases for V and 6 bases for J; bases not matched to a gene: 4. The CDR3 loop spans 13 amino acids. The CDR3 bases are TGCAGCGTTGTCCCGGGACAGGGGGCCGAGCAGTACTTC. Translated: CSVVPGQGAEQYF.

This clonotype came up many times. The J gene is TRBJ2-7, the V gene TRBV29-1; D not certain. Germline CDR1 is SQVTM and CDR2 is ANQGSEA. V lost 4 bases to trimming and J lost 3 bases, with 7 bases between them. This CDR3 spans 11 amino acids. CDR3 sequence: CSVGTDYEQYF. The CDR3 nucleotides read TGCAGCGTTGGGACGGACTACGAGCAGTACTTC.

The table lists this clonotype with a few counts. The chain couples TRBV20-1 to TRBJ2-3; 10 bases align to TRBD2. CDR1 is DFQATT and CDR2 is SNEGSKA in the germline V gene (reference sequence). The junction had 4 bases not matched to a gene; V was cut back by 5 bases and J by 5 bases. The CDR3 runs 13 residues. The CDR3 sequence: CSAEAGGEDTQYF. The DNA for the CDR3 is TGCAGTGCTGAAGCGGGGGGGGAAGATACGCAGTATTTT.

This clonotype has a handful of counts. The chain uses TRBV2 and TRBJ2-3, with 7 nucleotides matching TRBD1. V shed 6 bases, J shed 2 bases, and the junction held 5 bases outside the gene matches. CDR3 length: 14 residues. Germline assignment: CDR1 SNHLY and CDR2 FYNNEI. CDR3 sequence reads: CASRQGLVTDTQYF. The CDR3 DNA reads TGTGCCAGCAGACAGGGGCTAGTCACAGATACGCAGTATTTT. The full variable domain, in which reference TRBV2 and TRBJ2-3 provide the parts outside the CDR3, is EPEVTQTPSHQVTQMGQEVILRCVPISNHLYFYWYRQILGQKVEFLVSFYNNEISEKSEIFDDQFSVERPDGSNFTLKIRSTKLEDSAMYFCASRQGLVTDTQYFGPGTRLTVL.

For this clonotype: A much larger clone is a single base away; this may be a read error. The genes are TRBV20-1 and TRBJ2-7; tentative D call: TRBD2 (6 bases). Germline lookup yields CDR1 DFQATT and CDR2 SNEGSKA (reference sequence). The V end lost 0 bases, the J end lost 5 bases, and 17 bases lay between the germline ends. The CDR3 length is 15 residues. Here the CDR3 reads CSARDSASGVHEQYF. The DNA of the CDR3 is TGCAGTGCTAGAGACTCTGCCTCGGGGGTTCACGAGCAGTACTTC.

V and J are TRBV7-6 and TRBJ1-2; D is uncertain. From germline, CDR1 is SGHVS and CDR2 FNYEAQ. The CDR3 is made up of 13 amino acids. Trimming removed 5 bases from V and 10 bases from J, with 17 bases in between. CDR3: CASSQSGDTYYTF. The DNA of the CDR3 is TGTGCCAGCAGCCAAAGCGGCGACACCTACTACACCTTC.

The chain uses TRBV20-1 and TRBJ2-3; TRBD1 matches at 8 bases. The ends lost 8 bases at V and 6 bases at J; junction bases unmatched: 22. This CDR3 comprises 17 residues. Per germline, CDR1 DFQATT and CDR2 SNEGSKA (reference sequence). The CDR3 DNA is TGCAGTTATGGCCCTAACAGGGGGATTGCGGCGTCCGATACGCAGTATTTT. Protein sequence: CSYGPNRGIAASDTQYF.

Written as DNA, the CDR3 is TGTGCCAGCAACCAACAGGGGGCTAATCAGCCCCAGCATTTT. This gives the protein CASNQQGANQPQHF. V is TRBV12-3 or TRBV12-4 and J is TRBJ1-5; the match to TRBD1 covers 9 bases. The ends lost 7 bases at V and 4 bases at J; junction bases unmatched: 5. The length of the CDR3 is 14 residues.

The J gene is TRBJ1-4, the V gene TRBV12-3 or TRBV12-4; D remains ambiguous. This CDR3 has 13 amino acids. The V end lost 5 bases, the J end lost 2 bases, and 6 bases lay between the germline ends. The DNA for the CDR3 is TGTGCCAGCAGTCTAATGACTAATGAAAAACTGTTTTTT. Translated, it gives CASSLMTNEKLFF.

This clonotype has only a few counts. The rearrangement joins TRBV12-3 or TRBV12-4 to TRBJ2-7; TRBD2 might be the D (5 bases). CDR3 length equals 12 residues. V lost 4 bases and J lost 4, with 8 bases in between. The CDR3 protein is CASSYREYEQYF. The DNA for the CDR3 is TGTGCCAGCAGTTATAGGGAGTACGAGCAGTACTTC.

The chain employs TRBV5-1 and TRBJ1-2, with a tentative D call TRBD1 (5 bases). The CDR3 spans 13 residues. Per germline, CDR1 SGHRS and CDR2 YFSETQ. V was cut by 0 bases and J by 8 bases, with 11 bases left in between. The CDR3 DNA reads TGCGCCAGCAGCTTGGATGAACAGGAAGGCTACACCTTC. This gives the protein CASSLDEQEGYTF.

The chain joins TRBV5-1 to TRBJ2-3; D ambiguous. The germline V and J ends were trimmed by 0 bases and 0 bases, with 14 bases remaining between them. The CDR3 sequence is 17 residues long. Germline V gives CDR1 SGHRS, CDR2 YFSETQ. The CDR3 DNA reads as TGCGCCAGCAGCTTGGCACCGTCGGCCAGAAGCACAGATACGCAGTATTTT. Translated, it gives CASSLAPSARSTDTQYF.

This clonotype was seen more than once but under ten times. The CDR3 sequence: CSAPFGVSETQYF. The CDR3 coding sequence is TGCAGTGCGCCATTCGGGGTCTCAGAGACCCAGTACTTC. The chain is built from TRBV20-1 and TRBJ2-5; a possible D gene is TRBD2 (5 bases). The V gene's germline CDR1 is DFQATT and CDR2 SNEGSKA (reference sequence). The CDR3 contains 13 residues. Trimming took 6 bases from V and 4 from J, leaving 15 bases between them.

This clonotype was seen a few times. The chain couples TRBV6-2 or TRBV6-3 to TRBJ2-1; 8 bases are a match to TRBD2. CDR3 length equals 16 residues. J lost 3 bases, V lost 7 bases, and 11 bases had no gene match. Germline-derived CDR1 and CDR2 are MNHEY and SVGEGT. The DNA for the CDR3 is TGTGCCAGCACGGGGGGGACACTCACCCTCTACAATGAGCAGTTCTTC. Translation: CASTGGTLTLYNEQFF.

CDR3 coding DNA: TGTGCCAGCAGCTCACGGACTAGCGGGGGTTCAGAGCAGTACTTC. Amino acids: CASSSRTSGGSEQYF. This chain connects TRBV13 to TRBJ2-4, with TRBD2 matching over 13 bases. The V gene's germline CDR1 is PRHDT and CDR2 FYEKMQ (reference sequence). The V gene end was trimmed by 4 bases and the J gene end by 13 bases; junction bases not matched to a gene: 10. The CDR3 is 15 residues long.

In its sample, this clonotype was seen a few times. The rearrangement uses TRBV25-1 and TRBJ1-2, with D maybe TRBD1 (5 bases). The CDR3 sequence is 14 residues long. The V end was cut by 2 bases, the J end by 8 bases, with 15 bases between. Germline CDR1 reads MGHDK; CDR2 reads SYGVNS. CDR3 DNA: TGTGCCAGCAGTGAAAGGGACGTCTTTCGGGGCTACACCTTC. Encoded protein: CASSERDVFRGYTF.

The chain combines TRBV21-1 with TRBJ2-4; the table's D call, TRBD1, has no DNA check behind it. TRBV21-1 is shown as a pseudogene. The CDR3 consists of 16 residues. CDR3 coding DNA: TGTGCCAGCAGCAGCGGACAGGAGGGGGCCAAAAACATTCAGTACTTC. Its translation is CASSSGQEGAKNIQYF.

The V and J genes are TRBV6-2 or TRBV6-3 and TRBJ2-1; TRBD2 aligns across 7 bases. V gave up 4 bases and J gave up 6 bases; unmatched junction bases: 15. The CDR3 contains 17 residues. Germline V gene sequence: CDR1 MNHEY, CDR2 SVGEGT. CDR3 amino acids: CASSFEGSGRDLNEQFF. The CDR3 DNA reads as TGTGCCAGCAGTTTTGAGGGTAGTGGGAGGGATCTCAATGAGCAGTTCTTC.

This clonotype came up a few times. The V and J genes are TRBV20-1 and TRBJ2-1, with D possibly matching TRBD2 (6 bases). This CDR3 contains 12 residues. Germline CDR1 reads DFQATT; CDR2 reads SNEGSKA (reference sequence). V was cut by 7 bases and J by 9 bases, with 16 bases left in between. The DNA of the CDR3 is TGCAGTGTCACGACTAGAGAGGGTGAGCAGTTCTTC. This sequence encodes CSVTTREGEQFF.

The genes are TRBV7-9 and TRBJ2-3; D possibly corresponds to TRBD2 (5 bases). The CDR3 consists of 15 residues. V lost 5 bases, J lost 0 bases, and 12 bases lay in between. CDR1 and CDR2 (germline): SEHNR, FQNEAQ (reference sequence). The CDR3 protein is CASSPSRGSTDTQYF. DNA of the CDR3: TGTGCCAGCAGCCCGTCCCGGGGAAGCACAGATACGCAGTATTTT.

J is TRBJ2-7 and V is TRBV4-1; TRBD1 agrees at 10 bases. This CDR3 is built from 16 residues. Germline trimming cut 4 bases from V and 1 base from J; bases unmatched to any gene: 7. Germline V gives CDR1 MGHRA, CDR2 YSYEKL. The CDR3 DNA reads TGCGCCAGCAGCCCACTCAGGGACAGGGGTTCCTACGAGCAGTACTTC. Translation: CASSPLRDRGSYEQYF.

V usage is TRBV10-1 and J usage is TRBJ2-5, with 9 bases matching TRBD1. Germline V CDR1 and CDR2: WNHNN, SYGVQD (reference sequence). The CDR3 is made up of 15 amino acids. After removal of 6 bases from V and 1 base from J, the junction contained 6 bases not matched to a gene. DNA of the CDR3: TGCGCCAGCAGCGAAGGACAGGGGATCCAAGAGACCCAGTACTTC. Translated, it gives CASSEGQGIQETQYF.

This clonotype was counted a few times. The gene calls are TRBV2 and TRBJ2-1; D remains ambiguous. V shed 5 bases and J shed 7 bases, with 15 bases lying between them. CDR1 is SNHLY, CDR2 FYNNEI, per germline. There are 14 residues in the CDR3. CDR3 nucleotides: TGTGCCAGCAGTCCCCGATCCCTTAGGAATGAGCAGTTCTTC. This translates into CASSPRSLRNEQFF.

The rearrangement uses TRBV2 and TRBJ1-5; D remains unclear. The CDR3 is made up of 13 amino acids. V shed 6 bases and J shed 4 bases, with 10 bases lying between them. Germline V gene sequence: CDR1 SNHLY, CDR2 FYNNEI. Here the CDR3 reads CASSREGNQPQHF. CDR3 coding DNA: TGTGCCAGCAGCCGAGAAGGTAATCAGCCCCAGCATTTT.

This chain joins TRBV6-5 and TRBJ1-2; possible D gene TRBD1, 6 bases. CDR1 MNHEY and CDR2 SVGAGI come from the germline V gene. V shed 6 bases and J shed 4 bases, with 12 bases lying between them. The CDR3 has 13 amino acids. The CDR3 spells CASRDSTSYGYTF. Here the CDR3 DNA reads TGTGCCAGCAGGGACAGTACTAGCTATGGCTACACCTTC.

This chain connects TRBV28 to TRBJ2-1, with a tentative D call TRBD2 (7 bases). Per the germline V gene, CDR1 is MDHEN and CDR2 is SYDVKM. The CDR3 covers 15 residues. The ends were cut back, 6 bases at V and 5 bases at J, with 17 bases in the middle. The CDR3: CASRQPGGKDNEQFF. The CDR3 DNA reads TGTGCCAGCAGGCAACCGGGGGGCAAGGACAATGAGCAGTTCTTC.

The chain uses TRBV10-3 and TRBJ2-3, with a tentative D call TRBD1 (5 bases). Trimming left V 0 bases short and J 3 bases short, with 10 bases between. The germline V gene has CDR1 ENHRY and CDR2 SYGVKD. The CDR3 runs 15 residues. The CDR3 coding sequence is TGTGCCATCAGTGAGTCCAGGGCGGAGACAGATACGCAGTATTTT. It specifies CAISESRAETDTQYF.

This clonotype has more than one count but fewer than ten. The chain couples TRBV14 to TRBJ2-1; 7 nucleotides align to TRBD2. Unmatched junction bases numbered 6, after V lost 1 base and J lost 3 bases. The CDR3 spans 16 residues. From germline, CDR1 is SGHDN and CDR2 FVKESK. CDR3 protein: CASSQVGRESYNEQFF. In DNA, the CDR3 is TGTGCCAGCAGCCAAGTTGGGCGGGAGAGCTACAATGAGCAGTTCTTC. Full variable domain (missing parts from reference TRBV14 and TRBJ2-1): EAGVTQFPSHSVIEKGQTVTLRCDPISGHDNLYWYRRVMGKEIKFLLHFVKESKQDESGMPNNRFLAERTGGTYSTLKVQPAELEDSGVYFCASSQVGRESYNEQFFGPGTRLTVL.